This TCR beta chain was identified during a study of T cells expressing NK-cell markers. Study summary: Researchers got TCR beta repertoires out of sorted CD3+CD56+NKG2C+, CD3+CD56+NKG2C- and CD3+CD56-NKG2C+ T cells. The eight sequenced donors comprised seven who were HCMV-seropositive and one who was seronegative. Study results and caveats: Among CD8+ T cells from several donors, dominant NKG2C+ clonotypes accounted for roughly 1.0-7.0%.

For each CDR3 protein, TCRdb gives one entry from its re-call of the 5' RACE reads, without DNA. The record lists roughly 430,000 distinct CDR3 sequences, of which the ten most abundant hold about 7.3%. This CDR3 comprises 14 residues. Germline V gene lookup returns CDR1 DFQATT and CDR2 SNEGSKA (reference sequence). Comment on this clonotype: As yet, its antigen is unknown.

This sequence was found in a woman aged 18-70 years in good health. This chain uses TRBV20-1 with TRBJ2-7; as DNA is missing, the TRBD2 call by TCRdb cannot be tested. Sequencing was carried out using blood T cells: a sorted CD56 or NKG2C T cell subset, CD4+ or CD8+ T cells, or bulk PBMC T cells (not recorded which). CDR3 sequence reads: CSAPKSGAFNEQYF.